Following are 18 T cell receptor beta chains from one sample sequenced in a study of shared clonotypes between healthy human individuals. Libraries were prepared by immunoSEQ multiplex PCR; TCRdb keeps only in-frame clonotypes and omits some of them. The repertoire consists of 2 million to 3 million clones, with over 85% occurring once and the leading ten covering approximately 0.36%. Source material: naive CD4+ T cells from PBMCs. The subset was: CD45RA+ positively selected. The source of these receptors is a man between 18 and 35 years old in good health. Some clones in this sample may be carry-over from other donors' samples.

As concerns this clone: Other DNA sequences in the sample encode the same CDR3. The CDR3 sequence: CASSLGQGGETQYF. In DNA, the CDR3 is TGTGCCAGCTCACTCGGACAGGGAGGGGAGACCCAGTACTTC. The V call is TRBV18, the J call TRBJ2-5, with TRBD1 as a possible D gene (8 bases). Germline assignment: CDR1 KGHSH and CDR2 LQKENI. Trimming removed 4 bases at V and 5 bases at J, with 14 bases between. The CDR3 totals 14 residues.

Notes on this clone: Additional DNA sequences in this sample encode the identical CDR3. This sequence joins TRBV7-2 and TRBJ2-5; D not certain. The germline V gene encodes CDR1 SGHTA and CDR2 FQGNSA. The CDR3 is 11 amino acids. The V end lost 3 bases, the J end lost 4 bases, and 3 bases lay between the germline ends. The CDR3 sequence: CASSLTETQYF. CDR3 in DNA: TGTGCCAGCAGCTTGACAGAGACCCAGTACTTC. The whole variable domain, remainder taken from reference TRBV7-2 and TRBJ2-5, is GAGVSQSPSNKVTEKGKDVELRCDPISGHTALYWYRQSLGQGLEFLIYFQGNSAPDKSGLPSDRFSAERTGGSVSTLTIQRTQQEDSAVYLCASSLTETQYFGPGTRLLVL.

This chain uses TRBV5-1 with TRBJ1-5; TRBD1 is a possible D gene (5 bases). There are 18 residues in the CDR3. The germline V gene encodes CDR1 SGHRS and CDR2 YFSETQ. Trimming left V 2 bases short and J 2 bases short, with 20 bases between. The CDR3 DNA follows: TGCGCCAGCAGCTTAGGGGTATCGTCTTTAGGTGGCAATCAGCCCCAGCATTTT. This gives the protein CASSLGVSSLGGNQPQHF.

As for this clone: Other DNA sequences of this sample code for an identical CDR3. V usage is TRBV9 and J usage is TRBJ2-1; possibly TRBD2 for D (6 bases). The CDR3 extends over 15 amino acids. Germline lookup yields CDR1 SGDLS and CDR2 YYNGEE. Trimming removed 1 base at V and 0 bases at J, with 8 bases between. CDR3 sequence: CASSVRGGSYNEQFF. CDR3 DNA sequence: TGTGCCAGCAGCGTACGGGGAGGCTCCTACAATGAGCAGTTCTTC.

This clone was found once. The chain employs TRBV6-6 and TRBJ2-5; D tentatively fits TRBD1 or TRBD2 (6 bases each). Per the germline V gene, CDR1 is MNHNY and CDR2 is SVGAGI (reference sequence). The CDR3 consists of 13 residues. Trimming removed 6 bases from V and 11 bases from J, with 19 bases in between. The DNA of the CDR3 is TGTGCCAGCAGCCTACAAGGGGGGAGTGAGCAGTACTTC. It encodes CASSLQGGSEQYF.

This clone was seen a single time. J is TRBJ2-7 and V is TRBV10-3; 8 positions agree with TRBD1. Germline trimming cut 2 bases from V and 7 bases from J; bases unmatched to any gene: 13. This CDR3 comprises 16 residues. Germline loops: CDR1 ENHRY, CDR2 SYGVKD. For the CDR3, the DNA is TGTGCCATCAGTGAGCCCCCCGGGACAGGTTGGGATGAGCAGTACTTC. This encodes CAISEPPGTGWDEQYF.

The chain joins TRBV30 to TRBJ2-5; TRBD2 aligns across 12 bases. J was trimmed by 5 bases and V by 3 bases; bases with no gene match: 4. Germline loops: CDR1 GTSNPN, CDR2 SVGIG (reference sequence). The CDR3 has 14 residues. The CDR3 DNA reads as TGTGCCTGGAGCTACCTAGCGGGAGGGGAGACCCAGTACTTC. It yields the protein CAWSYLAGGETQYF. Together with reference TRBV30 and TRBJ2-5, the CDR3 gives the full variable domain: SQTIHQWPATLVQPVGSPLSLECTVEGTSNPNLYWYRQAAGRGLQLLFYSVGIGQISSEVPQNLSASRPQDRQFILSSKKLLLSDSGFYLCAWSYLAGGETQYFGPGTRLLVL.

The chain employs TRBV9 and TRBJ1-4; D not resolved. Germline CDR1 and CDR2: SGDLS and YYNGEE. V dropped 4 bases and J dropped 4 bases, with 17 bases sitting between them. The CDR3 has 16 amino acids. Written as DNA, the CDR3 is TGTGCCAGCAGCCCGCCTGAGGACGGTCATAATGAAAAACTGTTTTTT. Translating it yields CASSPPEDGHNEKLFF.

The genes are TRBV4-1 and TRBJ2-5; 9 bases map to TRBD2. Trimming at V came to 3 bases and at J to 2 bases, leaving 7 bases not matched to a gene. CDR1 MGHRA and CDR2 YSYEKL come from the germline V gene. The CDR3 length is 16 residues. This CDR3 reads CASSQGQTSGQETQYF. CDR3 DNA: TGCGCCAGCAGCCAGGGCCAGACTAGCGGACAAGAGACCCAGTACTTC.

The V and J genes are TRBV7-9 and TRBJ2-7, with 7 bases fitting TRBD1. V trimming: 5 bases; J trimming: 2 bases; junction bases outside the gene matches: 9. Germline CDR1 and CDR2: SEHNR and FQNEAQ (reference sequence). This CDR3 has 15 residues. CDR3 in amino acids: CASSPRGQGTYEQYF. In DNA, the CDR3 is TGTGCCAGCAGCCCGAGGGGGCAGGGCACCTACGAGCAGTACTTC.

The chain joins TRBV28 to TRBJ2-7; D is ambiguous. Trimming pared 9 bases from V and 3 bases from J, leaving 3 bases between. Per the germline V gene, CDR1 is MDHEN and CDR2 is SYDVKM. The CDR3 is 9 residues long. CDR3 protein: CARIYEQYF. The CDR3 DNA reads as TGTGCCAGGATCTACGAGCAGTACTTC.

The V call is TRBV28, the J call TRBJ1-5, with a possible D match to TRBD1 (5 bases). Trimming took off 5 bases at V and 2 bases at J, with 13 bases between the two ends. This CDR3 has 15 residues. Germline V gene data show CDR1 as MDHEN and CDR2 as SYDVKM. CDR3 DNA: TGTGCCAGCAGTGATACAGGTTTAGGCAATCAGCCCCAGCATTTT. Translating gives CASSDTGLGNQPQHF.

Comment on this clone: The sample has other DNA sequences that encode this CDR3 too. This chain connects TRBV27 to TRBJ2-6; no definite D call. The ends were cut back, 4 bases at V and 0 bases at J, with 1 base in the middle. CDR1 is MNHEY and CDR2 is SMNVEV in the germline V gene (reference sequence). This CDR3 region has 13 residues. The CDR3 loop is CASSSSGANVLTF. The CDR3, as DNA: TGTGCCAGCAGTTCCTCTGGGGCCAACGTCCTGACTTTC.

CDR3 residues: CASRRGVYNEQFF. In DNA, the CDR3 is TGTGCCAGCCGGCGGGGGGTTTACAATGAGCAGTTCTTC. This sequence joins TRBV27 and TRBJ2-1; 8 nucleotides line up with TRBD2. This CDR3 comprises 13 residues. V was pared by 8 bases and J by 4 bases, with 4 bases of the junction left unmatched. CDR1 and CDR2 from the germline V gene are MNHEY and SMNVEV (reference sequence).

This rearrangement joins TRBV11-2 to TRBJ2-7; TRBD1 matches at 7 bases. CDR3 length: 16 residues. CDR1 is SGHAT, CDR2 FQNNGV, per germline. J gave up 3 bases and V 0 bases, and 8 bases lay outside the gene matches. CDR3 region: CASSLETRQGFYEQYF. The DNA for the CDR3 is TGTGCCAGCAGCTTAGAAACGCGACAGGGCTTCTACGAGCAGTACTTC. The full variable domain, its missing parts supplied by reference TRBV11-2 and TRBJ2-7, is EAGVAQSPRYKIIEKRQSVAFWCNPISGHATLYWYQQILGQGPKLLIQFQNNGVVDDSQLPKDRFSAERLKGVDSTLKIQPAKLEDSAVYLCASSLETRQGFYEQYFGPGTRLTVT.

The chain couples TRBV9 to TRBJ2-3; D is undetermined. The V gene lost 3 bases and the J gene lost 4 bases, with 6 bases spanning the gap. Germline V gene lookup returns CDR1 SGDLS and CDR2 YYNGEE. The CDR3 extends over 12 amino acids. For the CDR3, the DNA is TGTGCCAGCAGCGCTTCCCCAGATACGCAGTATTTT. Its translation: CASSASPDTQYF.

The gene calls are TRBV9 and TRBJ2-5; TRBD2 matches 9 bases. With V trimmed by 4 bases and J by 4 bases, 8 bases remained unmatched. The CDR3 totals 15 residues. Per the germline V gene, CDR1 is SGDLS and CDR2 is YYNGEE. CDR3 sequence: CASSLSGSGRETQYF. In nucleotides, the CDR3 is TGTGCCAGCAGCCTATCGGGTAGCGGGAGAGAGACCCAGTACTTC.

This clone has more than one count but fewer than ten. The chain employs TRBV30 and TRBJ1-5; D unresolved. CDR1 and CDR2 from the germline V gene are GTSNPN and SVGIG (reference sequence). This CDR3 is 14 amino acids long. The ends were cut back, 3 bases at V and 0 bases at J, with 9 bases in the middle. CDR3 sequence (DNA): TGTGCCTGGAGCCCGTTTAATAGCAATCAGCCCCAGCATTTT. Translating gives CAWSPFNSNQPQHF.